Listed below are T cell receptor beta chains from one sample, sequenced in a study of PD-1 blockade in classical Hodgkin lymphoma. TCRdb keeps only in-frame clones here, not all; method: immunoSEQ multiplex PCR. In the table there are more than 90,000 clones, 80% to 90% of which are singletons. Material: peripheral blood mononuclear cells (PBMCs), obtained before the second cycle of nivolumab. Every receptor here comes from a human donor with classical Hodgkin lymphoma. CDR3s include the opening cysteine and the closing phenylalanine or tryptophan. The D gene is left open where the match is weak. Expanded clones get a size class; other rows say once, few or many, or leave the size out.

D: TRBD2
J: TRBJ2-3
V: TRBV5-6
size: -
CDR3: CASSLGLAGTSTPDTQYF
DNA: TGTGCCAGCAGCTTAGGACTAGCGGGAACCTCCACCCCAGATACGCAGTATTTT

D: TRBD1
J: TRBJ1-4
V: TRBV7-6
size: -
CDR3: CASSPGQGAWNEKLFF
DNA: TGTGCCAGCAGCCCGGGACAGGGGGCTTGGAATGAAAAACTGTTTTTT

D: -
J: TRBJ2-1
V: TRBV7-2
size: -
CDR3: CASSLIPGLSYNEQFF
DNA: TGTGCCAGCAGCTTAATCCCAGGACTTAGCTACAATGAGCAGTTCTTC

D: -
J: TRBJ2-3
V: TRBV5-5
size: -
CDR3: CASLTSTDTQYF
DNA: TGTGCCAGCCTTACGAGCACAGATACGCAGTATTTT

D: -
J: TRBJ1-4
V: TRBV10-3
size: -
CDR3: CAISEGQDNEKLFF
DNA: TGTGCCATCAGTGAGGGACAAGATAATGAAAAACTGTTTTTT

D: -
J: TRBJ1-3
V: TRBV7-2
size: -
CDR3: CASSLASLIGISERGSGNTIYF
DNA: TGTGCCAGCAGCTTAGCATCCCTTATAGGGATTTCGGAGAGGGGCTCTGGAAACACCATATATTTT

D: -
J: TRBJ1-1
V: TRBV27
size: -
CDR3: CASSLSSTGRGNF
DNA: TGTGCCAGCAGTTTATCGTCAACGGGTAGGGGAAACTTT

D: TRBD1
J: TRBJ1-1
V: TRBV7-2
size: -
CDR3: CASSPYWRTGNTEAFF
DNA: TGTGCCAGCAGCCCATACTGGAGGACAGGGAACACTGAAGCTTTCTTT

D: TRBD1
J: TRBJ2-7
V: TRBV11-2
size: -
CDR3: CASTPTGAYEQYF
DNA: TGTGCCAGCACCCCGACAGGGGCCTACGAGCAGTACTTC

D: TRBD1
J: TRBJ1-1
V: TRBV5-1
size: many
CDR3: CASSLVGAGGLAGTEAFF
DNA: TGCGCCAGCAGCTTGGTTGGCGCAGGGGGCCTCGCCGGGACTGAAGCTTTCTTT

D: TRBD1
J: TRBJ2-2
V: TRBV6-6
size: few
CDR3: CASSPPGQGRTGELFF
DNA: TGTGCCAGCAGCCCCCCGGGACAGGGGCGCACCGGGGAGCTGTTTTTT

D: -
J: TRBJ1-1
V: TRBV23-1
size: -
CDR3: CASRVDDCNTEAFF
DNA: TGCGCCAGCAGAGTAGACGACTGCAACACTGAAGCTTTCTTT

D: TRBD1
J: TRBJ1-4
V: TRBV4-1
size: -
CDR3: CASSQGDRSNEKLFF
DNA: TGCGCCAGCAGCCAAGGGGACAGATCTAATGAAAAACTGTTTTTT

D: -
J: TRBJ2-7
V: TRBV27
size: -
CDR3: CASSLKPGPYEQYF
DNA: TGTGCCAGCAGTTTAAAGCCCGGTCCCTACGAGCAGTACTTC

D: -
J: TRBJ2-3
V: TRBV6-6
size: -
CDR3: CASSYVGTSTDTQYF
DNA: TGTGCCAGCAGTTACGTCGGGACTAGCACAGATACGCAGTATTTT

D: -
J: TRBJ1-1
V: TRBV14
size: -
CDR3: CASSQDLMSITEAFF
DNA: TGTGCCAGCAGCCAAGATCTCATGAGTATCACTGAAGCTTTCTTT

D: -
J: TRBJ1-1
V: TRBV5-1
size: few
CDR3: CASTSGQPNTEAFF
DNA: TGCGCCAGCACGTCCGGACAGCCGAACACTGAAGCTTTCTTT

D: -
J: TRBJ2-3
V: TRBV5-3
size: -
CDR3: CARSRQGRLTDTQYF
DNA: TGTGCCAGAAGCCGCCAGGGCCGACTCACAGATACGCAGTATTTT